This TCR beta chain derives from a study of blood T cells in healthy people across ages. Study-level points and caveats: The recorded TCR beta diversity per million T cells decreased in a roughly linear manner with age. Possibly confounding the expanded clonotype changes was the fact that donor CMV status was unknown. Greater diversity and more naive CD4+ cells were seen in long-lived donors than in aged donors.

A second PCR, run for roughly 7 to 12 cycles, used a sample-barcoded 5' primer plus a J-beta primer mix. Each cDNA was tagged by a template-switch adaptor containing 12 random nucleotides. TCRdb analysed the 5' RACE reads with MiXCR anew, one entry per CDR3 protein. The sample shows approximately 1.5 million distinct CDR3 sequences, about 45% of them seen only once. The CDR3 is 18 amino acids. Trimming removed 2 bases from V and 0 bases from J, with 19 bases in between. CDR1 MGHRA and CDR2 YSYEKL come from the germline V gene. Details on this clonotype: Antigen specificity is unknown.

The origin of this receptor is a woman aged 18-35 years in good health. The source material was blood. The V gene is TRBV4-1, the J gene TRBJ1-1, with D uncertain. This chain's CDR3 is CASSQTQLARQMNTEAFF. CDR3 nucleotide sequence: TGCGCCAGCAGCCAAACCCAGTTAGCGAGACAAATGAACACTGAAGCTTTCTTT.